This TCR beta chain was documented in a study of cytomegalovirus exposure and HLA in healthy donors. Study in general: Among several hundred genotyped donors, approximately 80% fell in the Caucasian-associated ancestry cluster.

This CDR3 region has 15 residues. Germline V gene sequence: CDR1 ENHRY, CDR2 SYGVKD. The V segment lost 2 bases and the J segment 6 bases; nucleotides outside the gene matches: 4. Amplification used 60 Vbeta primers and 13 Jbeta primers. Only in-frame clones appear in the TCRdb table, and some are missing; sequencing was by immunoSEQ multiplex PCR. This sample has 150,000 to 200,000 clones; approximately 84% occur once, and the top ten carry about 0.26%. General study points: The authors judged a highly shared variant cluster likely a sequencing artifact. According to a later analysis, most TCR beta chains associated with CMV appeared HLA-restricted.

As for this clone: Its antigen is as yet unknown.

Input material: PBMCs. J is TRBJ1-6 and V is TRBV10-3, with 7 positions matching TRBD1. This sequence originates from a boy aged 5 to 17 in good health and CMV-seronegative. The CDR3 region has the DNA TGTGCCATCAGTGAGGGGACAGCCTTTAATTCACCCCTCCACTTT. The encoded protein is CAISEGTAFNSPLHF.